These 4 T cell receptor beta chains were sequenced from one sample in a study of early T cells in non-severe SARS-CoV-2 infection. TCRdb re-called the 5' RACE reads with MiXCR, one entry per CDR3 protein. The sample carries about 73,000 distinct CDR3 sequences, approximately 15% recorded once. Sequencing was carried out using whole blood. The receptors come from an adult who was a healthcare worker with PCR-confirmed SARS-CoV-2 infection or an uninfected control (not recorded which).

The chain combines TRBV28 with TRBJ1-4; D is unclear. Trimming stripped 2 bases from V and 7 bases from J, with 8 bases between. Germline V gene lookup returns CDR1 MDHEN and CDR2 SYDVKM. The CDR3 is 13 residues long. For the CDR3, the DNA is TGTGCCAGCAGTTTAGCGGTGGGTGAAAAACTGTTTTTT. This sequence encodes CASSLAVGEKLFF.

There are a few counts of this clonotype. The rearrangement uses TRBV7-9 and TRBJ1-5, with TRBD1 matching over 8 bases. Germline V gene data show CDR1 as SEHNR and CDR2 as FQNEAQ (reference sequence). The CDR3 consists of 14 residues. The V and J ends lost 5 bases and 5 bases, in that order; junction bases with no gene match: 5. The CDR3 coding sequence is TGTGCCAGCAGCCCAACAGGGGGGGATCAGCCCCAGCATTTT. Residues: CASSPTGGDQPQHF.

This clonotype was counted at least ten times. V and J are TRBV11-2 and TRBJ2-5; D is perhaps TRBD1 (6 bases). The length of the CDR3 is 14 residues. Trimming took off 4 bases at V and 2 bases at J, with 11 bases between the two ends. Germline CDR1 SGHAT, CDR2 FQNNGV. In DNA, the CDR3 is TGTGCCAGCAGCTCCCGGGACACGCAAGAGACCCAGTACTTC. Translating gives CASSSRDTQETQYF.

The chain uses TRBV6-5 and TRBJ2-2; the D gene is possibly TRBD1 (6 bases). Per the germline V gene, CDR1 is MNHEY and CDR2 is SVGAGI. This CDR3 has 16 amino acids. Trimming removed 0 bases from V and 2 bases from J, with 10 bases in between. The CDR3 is CASSYSTGANTGELFF. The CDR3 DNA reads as TGTGCCAGCAGTTACTCGACAGGCGCCAACACCGGGGAGCTGTTTTTT.